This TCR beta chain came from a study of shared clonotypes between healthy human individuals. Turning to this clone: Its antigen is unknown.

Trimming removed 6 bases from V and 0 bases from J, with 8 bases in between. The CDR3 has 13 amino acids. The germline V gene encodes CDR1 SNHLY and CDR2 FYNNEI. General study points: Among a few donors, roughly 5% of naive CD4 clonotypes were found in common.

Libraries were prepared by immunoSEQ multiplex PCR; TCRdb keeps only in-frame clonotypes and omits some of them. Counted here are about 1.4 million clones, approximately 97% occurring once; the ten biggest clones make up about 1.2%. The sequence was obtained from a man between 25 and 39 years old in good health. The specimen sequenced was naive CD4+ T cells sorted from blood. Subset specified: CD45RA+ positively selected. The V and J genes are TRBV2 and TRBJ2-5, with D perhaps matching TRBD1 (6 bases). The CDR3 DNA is TGTGCCAGCAGGCGACAGGACCAAGAGACCCAGTACTTC. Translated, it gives CASRRQDQETQYF.